Below, one T cell receptor beta chain is given with its context. Its specificity is not known. This sample is part of a study of T-cell memory formation after mild COVID-19. Study-level background: TCR clusters were mostly confined to one donor each. Findings and limits, study-wide: Pre-infection memory harbored some responding clones, suggesting cross-reactive memory joined. Contracting clones from day 15 to 85 had balanced CD4/CD8; later expanders favoured CD4+. Those CD4+ clones that contracted were mainly in CM and EM (CD8+ ones in EMRA).

In TCRdb, the 5' RACE reads were re-called with MiXCR into one record per CDR3 protein. The data hold 250,000 or so distinct CDR3 sequences, with more than 15% observed a single time. The CDR3 runs 15 residues. Germline V lookup: CDR1 PRHDT, CDR2 FYEKMQ (reference sequence). Trimming at V came to 5 bases and at J to 6 bases, leaving 8 bases not matched to a gene. This TCR was sampled from a man aged 18-30 years who had mild COVID-19 (a few samples of this study predate the infection). Cell type and time point are not known. The chain uses TRBV13 and TRBJ1-1; 11 nucleotides line up with TRBD1. What was sequenced was PBMCs or a T cell subset sorted from them (not recorded which). The CDR3 spells CASSRRDRGYAEAFF. CDR3 sequence (DNA): TGTGCCAGCAGCCGAAGGGACAGGGGGTACGCTGAAGCTTTCTTT.